This T cell receptor beta chain was profiled in a study of CD8+CD57+ T cells in acquired aplastic anemia. It was genomic DNA that served as the template for profiling TCR beta VDJ and CDR3. TCRdb analysed the reads with MiXCR anew, one entry per CDR3 protein. The sample records 400,000 to 450,000 distinct CDR3 sequences, 65% to 80% being singletons. Trimming took 3 bases from V and 6 from J, leaving 15 bases between them. CDR1 LNHNV and CDR2 YYDKDF come from the germline V gene (reference sequence). The CDR3 runs 14 residues. The sequence came from a human donor in good health, serving as a control. The chain links TRBV15 to TRBJ2-7; D unresolved. The specimen sequenced was sorted CD4+, CD8+, or CD8+CD57+ T cells (not recorded which) from PBMCs. The CDR3 is CATSSLVAGSEQYF. DNA for the CDR3: TGTGCCACCAGCAGCTTGGTAGCTGGATCCGAGCAGTACTTC.